This record concerns one T cell receptor (beta chain) sequence. The data were taken from a study of cytomegalovirus exposure and HLA in healthy donors. Germline values: CDR1 SGHNT, CDR2 YYREEE (reference sequence). Trimming cost V 4 bases and J 7 bases; bases outside gene matches: 9. The CDR3 is made up of 15 amino acids. PCR amplification relied on 60 Vbeta primers (plus 13 Jbeta primers). Repertoires were generated with immunoSEQ multiplex PCR, while TCRdb's copy carries only in-frame clones and drops some. The sample lists around 250,000 clones; 75% to 85% were seen once. The chain employs TRBV5-4 and TRBJ2-3; 10 bases line up with TRBD2. Sequencing was performed on PBMCs. This sequence originates from a woman aged 60-75 years in good health and CMV-seropositive. The CDR3 coding sequence is TGTGCCAGCAGCGATGGACTAGCGGAAGCTTATACGCAGTATTTT. Amino acids: CASSDGLAEAYTQYF.